This TCR beta chain was captured by sequencing in a study of naive and memory T cell subsets. The study, taken as a whole, reports: Over 90% of naive TCR sequences appeared only once, unlike memory subsets. Possibly reflecting memory cells re-expressing CD45RA, a few larger clonotypes occurred in naive repertoires, especially CD8.

V shed 5 bases and J shed 0 bases, with 17 bases lying between them. The germline gives CDR1 MDHEN, CDR2 SYDVKM. The CDR3 consists of 16 residues. The beta constant-region primer was an equimolar mix of two oligonucleotides covering TRBC1 and TRBC2. Nested alpha and beta constant-region primers with the SP2 primer drove four PCR rounds on ligated cDNA. TCRdb processed the UMI-ligation and nested PCR reads anew with MiXCR; each CDR3 protein has one entry. Of over 130,000 distinct CDR3 sequences in the sample, around 21% were seen once. This clonotype has more than one count but fewer than ten. Its antigen is unidentified.

The specimen was naive CD8+ T cells from blood. The TCR originated in a human donor in good health. The rearrangement joins TRBV28 to TRBJ2-7, with TRBD1 as a possible D gene (6 bases). The CDR3 region is CASSPTGTRLSYEQYF. CDR3 nucleotides: TGTGCCAGCAGTCCGACCGGGACACGGCTCTCCTACGAGCAGTACTTC.